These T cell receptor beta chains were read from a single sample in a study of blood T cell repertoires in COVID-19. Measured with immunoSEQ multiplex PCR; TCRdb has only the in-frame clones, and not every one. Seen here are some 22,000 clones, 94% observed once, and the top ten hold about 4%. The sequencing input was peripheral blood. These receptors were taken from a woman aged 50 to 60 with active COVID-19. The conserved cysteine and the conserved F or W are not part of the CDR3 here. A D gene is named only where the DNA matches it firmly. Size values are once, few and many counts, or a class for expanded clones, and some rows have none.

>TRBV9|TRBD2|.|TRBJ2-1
ASSGGSSGYNEQF
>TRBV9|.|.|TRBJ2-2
ASSITGVGGELF
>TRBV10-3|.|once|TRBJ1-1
AISAGPTRGGTEAF
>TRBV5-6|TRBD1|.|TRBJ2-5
ASSFSVTGGQETQY
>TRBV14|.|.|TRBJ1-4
ASSRTGGAGEKLF
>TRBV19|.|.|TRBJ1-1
ASSFLDSLRGEEAF
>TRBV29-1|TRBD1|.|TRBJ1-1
SVWDRGTEAF
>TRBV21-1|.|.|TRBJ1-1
ASSKEGQQGLGTEAF
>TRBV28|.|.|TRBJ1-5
ASSTRPNQPQH
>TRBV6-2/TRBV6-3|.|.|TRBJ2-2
ASSYFVAGTNTGELF
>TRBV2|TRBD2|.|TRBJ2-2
ASSVTSWITGELF
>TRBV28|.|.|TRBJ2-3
ASSFAAGNTDTQY
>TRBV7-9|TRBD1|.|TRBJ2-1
ASSHRGESYNEQF
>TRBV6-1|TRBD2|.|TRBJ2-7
ASSEAWLAGAYEQY
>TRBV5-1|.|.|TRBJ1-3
ASSIGAAGPGNTIY
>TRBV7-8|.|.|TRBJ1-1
ASSSGGTEAF
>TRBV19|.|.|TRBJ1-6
ASRPGVSGSPLH
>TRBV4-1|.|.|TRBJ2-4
ASSQDILTRTKNIQY
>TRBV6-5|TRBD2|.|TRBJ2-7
ASSYGTSEYEQY
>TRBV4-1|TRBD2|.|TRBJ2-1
ASSQDGASGRYNEQF
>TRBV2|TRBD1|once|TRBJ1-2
ASSYRGHDGYT
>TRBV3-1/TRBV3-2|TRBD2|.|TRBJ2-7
ASSLGLAGVEQY
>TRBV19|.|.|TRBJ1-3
ASSIFGYSETSGNTIY
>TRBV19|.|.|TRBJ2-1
ASSWSGSYNEQF
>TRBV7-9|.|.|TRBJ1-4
ASSTRQFEKLF
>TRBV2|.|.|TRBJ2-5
ASRQETQY
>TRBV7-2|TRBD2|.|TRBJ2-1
ASSLVGRGNEQF